The present TCR beta chain was sequenced within a study of vaccination and CD4 T cells after COVID-19. About the research overall: Post-vaccine sample collection happened at a median of about 10 weeks after dose two, ranging 14 to 241.

As to this clonotype: The antigen remains unidentified.

An Oncomine TCR Beta short-read assay was used to sequence the DNA from cultured CD4+ T cells. TCRdb re-derived calls from the PCR reads in MiXCR, one entry per CDR3 protein. The table includes about 12,000 distinct CDR3 sequences, less than 40% detected once. Documented treatment: approximately 11-day PBMC culture with coronavirus spike peptide pools or control peptides (ViraFEST assay). T cells were expanded with peptide pools, and expanded clonotypes were identified by TCR sequencing. Every positive PCR date fell between March and December 2020, earlier than the US Alpha, Beta and Delta variants. It was after around eleven days of culture that CD4+ T cells were isolated by negative selection. The receptor was derived from a human donor with COVID-19. The source material was cultured CD4+ T cells from blood.

Here the CDR3 reads CASSPQRQVTSSGELFF. The CDR3 bases are TGTGCCAGCTCACCACAGCGACAGGTCACATCTTCCGGGGAGCTGTTTTTT. V usage is TRBV18 and J usage is TRBJ2-2, with D possibly TRBD1 on 6 matching bases. CDR3 length: 17 amino acids. Germline V gene data show CDR1 as KGHSH and CDR2 as LQKENI. The V end lost 1 base, the J end lost 6 bases, and 18 bases lay between the germline ends.